This passage covers 30 T cell receptor beta chains from one sample sequenced in a study of T cells after yellow fever vaccination. Each CDR3 protein gets one entry after TCRdb re-called the 5' RACE reads with MiXCR. The sample shows 25,000 to 30,000 distinct CDR3 sequences, under 5.5% of them seen only once. Material: PBMCs, either bulk or a sorted T-cell subset (CD4+, CD8+, memory, or dextramer-sorted; not recorded which), obtained on the day of the yellow fever booster vaccination. These receptors came from a man aged 18 to 30 who received the YFV17D yellow fever vaccine.

This clonotype was counted at least ten times. The gene calls are TRBV5-4 and TRBJ1-1; TRBD1 might be the D (6 bases). CDR3 length: 15 amino acids. V lost 0 bases and J 1 base, leaving 10 bases between the germline ends. Germline V lookup: CDR1 SGHNT, CDR2 YYREEE (reference sequence). CDR3: CASSLAEGGNTEAFF. Written as DNA, the CDR3 is TGTGCCAGCAGCTTGGCAGAGGGGGGGAACACTGAAGCTTTCTTT. Full variable domain (remainder filled in from reference TRBV5-4 and TRBJ1-1): ETGVTQSPTHLIKTRGQQVTLRCSSQSGHNTVSWYQQALGQGPQFIFQYYREEENGRGNFPPRFSGLQFPNYSSELNVNALELDDSALYLCASSLAEGGNTEAFFGQGTRLTVV.

The J gene is TRBJ1-1, the V gene TRBV12-3 or TRBV12-4; D uncertain. This CDR3 contains 13 residues. V gave up 2 bases and J gave up 1 base, with 5 bases separating them. DNA for the CDR3: TGTGCCAGCAGTTTACCACGGAACACTGAAGCTTTCTTT. It yields the protein CASSLPRNTEAFF.

In DNA form, the CDR3 reads TGTGCCAGCAGCTCAGGGGGTTGGGAGACCCAGTACTTC. Encoded protein: CASSSGGWETQYF. The chain is built from TRBV5-8 and TRBJ2-5; TRBD1 aligns across 7 bases. The CDR3 consists of 13 residues. Germline values: CDR1 SGHTS, CDR2 YDEGEE. V dropped 3 bases and J dropped 5; count of bases not matched to a gene: 4. Looking up the rest from reference TRBV5-8 and TRBJ2-5 gives the full variable domain: EAGVTQSPTHLIKTRGQQATLRCSPISGHTSVYWYQQALGLGLQFLLWYDEGEERNRGNFPPRFSGRQFPNYSSELNVNALELEDSALYLCASSSGGWETQYFGPGTRLLVL.

This clonotype was picked up many times. The chain is built from TRBV5-1 and TRBJ2-5; D is possibly TRBD1 or TRBD2 (5 bases each). Germline CDR1 and CDR2: SGHRS and YFSETQ. V was clipped by 1 base and J by 4 bases, with 11 bases between them. This CDR3 spans 14 amino acids. The CDR3 bases are TGCGCCAGCAGCTTGATCGCAGGGACAGAGACCCAGTACTTC. It translates to CASSLIAGTETQYF.

This clonotype has a handful of counts. The chain links TRBV5-4 to TRBJ2-4; D may be TRBD1 or TRBD2 (5 bases each). The CDR3 is 15 residues long. CDR1 is SGHNT and CDR2 is YYREEE in the germline V gene (reference sequence). Trimming removed 5 bases at V and 0 bases at J, with 12 bases between. CDR3 nucleotide sequence: TGTGCCAGCAGGGGGACGGGCCTAGCCAAAAACATTCAGTACTTC. Its translation: CASRGTGLAKNIQYF.

CDR3 DNA sequence: TGTGCCAGCAGTGATCGGCCGGCCAGCGGGGGCACAGATACGCAGTATTTT. This codes for CASSDRPASGGTDTQYF. V and J are TRBV6-4 and TRBJ2-3, with 7 bases aligning to TRBD2. Germline V lookup: CDR1 MRHNA, CDR2 SNTAGT. V shed 3 bases and J 1 base; nucleotides not matched to a gene: 10. This CDR3 spans 17 amino acids.

This clonotype was seen many times. The chain links TRBV7-9 to TRBJ2-7; no clear D. Germline V gives CDR1 SEHNR, CDR2 FQNEAQ (reference sequence). The CDR3 loop spans 13 amino acids. V lost 5 bases and J lost 5, with 13 bases in between. The CDR3: CASSLDPRNEQYV. The CDR3 coding sequence is TGTGCCAGCAGCCTAGATCCCCGGAACGAGCAGTACGTC.

This clonotype has ten or more counts. CDR3 DNA sequence: TGTGCCAGCAGCGCAGCGGGGGGTCTCTCCTACGAGCAGTACTTC. Protein product: CASSAAGGLSYEQYF. This chain connects TRBV5-4 to TRBJ2-7; 9 bases are shared with TRBD2. Germline lookup yields CDR1 SGHNT and CDR2 YYREEE (reference sequence). Trimming at V came to 4 bases and at J to 0 bases, leaving 5 bases not matched to a gene. CDR3 size: 15 residues.

Many counts were recorded for this clonotype. The chain has TRBV20-1 and TRBJ2-2, with D unclear. CDR1 is DFQATT, CDR2 SNEGSKA, per germline (reference sequence). The CDR3 covers 11 residues. V was cut by 0 bases and J by 7 bases, with 3 bases left in between. CDR3 loop: CSAREGGELFF. The CDR3 bases are TGCAGTGCTAGAGAAGGCGGGGAGCTGTTTTTT.

This clonotype was seen many times. This chain uses TRBV20-1 with TRBJ2-5; D unclear. The CDR3 covers 12 residues. Germline CDR1 and CDR2: DFQATT and SNEGSKA (reference sequence). V lost 2 bases and J lost 0, with 4 bases in between. In DNA, the CDR3 is TGCAGTGCTAGACAGTACCAAGAGACCCAGTACTTC. This translates into CSARQYQETQYF.

This clonotype was recorded many times. Mismatch with germline at one junction end may stem from a read error. The rearrangement links TRBV7-7 to TRBJ2-5; perhaps TRBD1 as D (5 bases). The CDR3 extends over 15 amino acids. Germline-derived CDR1 and CDR2 are SSHAT and FNYEAQ (reference sequence). CDR3 sequence reads: CASSSGLVGQETQYF. Written as DNA, the CDR3 is TGTGCTAGCAGCTCAGGGTTGGTGGGGCAAGAGACCCAGTACTTC. Combining the CDR3 with reference TRBV7-7 and TRBJ2-5 gives the whole variable domain GAGVSQSPRYKVTKRGQDVTLRCDPISSHATLYWYQQALGQGPEFLTYFNYEAQPDKSGLPSDRFSAERPEGSISTLTIQRTEQRDSAMYRCASSSGLVGQETQYFGPGTRLLVL.

In its sample, this clonotype was seen many times. This chain connects TRBV7-2 to TRBJ2-7; D may be TRBD1 (6 bases). This CDR3 is 13 amino acids long. V was shortened by 5 bases and J by 3 bases, with 11 bases between the two germline ends. The germline V gene has CDR1 SGHTA and CDR2 FQGNSA. The CDR3 sequence: CASSPTGFYEQYV. The CDR3 coding sequence is TGTGCCAGCAGCCCGACAGGATTCTACGAGCAGTACGTC.

This clonotype was detected ten times or more. CDR3 residues: CASSHLRGLAGVNEQFF. CDR3 bases: TGTGCCAGCAGCCACCTGAGGGGGCTAGCGGGGGTGAATGAGCAGTTCTTC. This rearrangement joins TRBV7-9 to TRBJ2-1, with 10 bases lining up with TRBD2. Germline V gene data show CDR1 as SEHNR and CDR2 as FQNEAQ (reference sequence). The CDR3 totals 17 residues. J lost 7 bases, V lost 5 bases, and 14 bases had no gene match.

This clonotype was detected many times. This chain links TRBV4-3 with TRBJ2-7, with 8 nucleotides matching TRBD1. With 4 bases clipped from V and 2 bases from J, the junction kept 10 bases outside the gene matches. The CDR3 has 16 amino acids. Looked up from germline, CDR1 is LGHNA and CDR2 is YSLEER. DNA of the CDR3: TGCGCCAGCAGCCTCCGACAGGGGAGAATCCCCTACGAGCAGTACGTC. Its translation is CASSLRQGRIPYEQYV.

At least ten counts were recorded for this clonotype. The chain carries TRBV9 and TRBJ2-3, with D perhaps matching TRBD1 (6 bases). The CDR3 is made up of 14 amino acids. V lost 3 bases and J 4 bases, leaving 12 bases between the germline ends. CDR1 and CDR2 from the germline V gene are SGDLS and YYNGEE. This CDR3 reads CASSAYRASDTQYF. The CDR3 nucleotides are TGTGCCAGCAGCGCCTACAGGGCATCAGATACGCAGTATTTT.

The chain links TRBV2 to TRBJ2-7; 7 bases line up with TRBD1. CDR3 size: 14 residues. The V segment lost 6 bases and the J segment 5 bases; nucleotides outside the gene matches: 10. Germline values: CDR1 SNHLY, CDR2 FYNNEI. CDR3 nucleotide sequence: TGTGCCAGCAGCTTACAGGGGAGCTTCGACGAGCAGTACGTC. As protein: CASSLQGSFDEQYV.

This clonotype has a count of ten or more. The chain has TRBV5-1 and TRBJ2-2; TRBD1 aligns across 7 bases. V lost 4 bases and J lost 5; bases outside the gene matches: 8. CDR3 size: 15 residues. Per germline, CDR1 SGHRS and CDR2 YFSETQ. CDR3 loop: CASSPMTGSTGELFF. CDR3 coding DNA: TGCGCCAGCAGCCCAATGACAGGGTCGACCGGGGAGCTGTTTTTT.

The chain has TRBV14 and TRBJ2-4, with TRBD1 matching over 7 bases. The junction had 10 bases not matched to a gene; V was cut back by 1 base and J by 16 bases. This CDR3 comprises 13 residues. From germline, CDR1 is SGHDN and CDR2 FVKESK. CDR3 loop: CASSQGQGTLGYF. CDR3 sequence (DNA): TGTGCCAGCAGCCAAGGACAGGGCACCCTCGGATACTTC. Complete variable domain (other parts from reference TRBV14 and TRBJ2-4): EAGVTQFPSHSVIEKGQTVTLRCDPISGHDNLYWYRRVMGKEIKFLLHFVKESKQDESGMPNNRFLAERTGGTYSTLKVQPAELEDSGVYFCASSQGQGTLGYFGAGTRLSVL.

This clonotype has ten or more counts. The rearrangement joins TRBV5-1 to TRBJ2-7, with 12 bases matching TRBD2. Germline CDR1 and CDR2: SGHRS and YFSETQ. The CDR3 has 16 amino acids. The V and J ends lost 0 bases and 3 bases, in that order; junction bases with no gene match: 4. Here the CDR3 reads CASSLGTSGNLYEQYF. The DNA for the CDR3 is TGCGCCAGCAGCTTGGGGACTAGCGGGAATCTCTACGAGCAGTACTTC.

The rearrangement links TRBV11-2 to TRBJ1-1, with no clear D. This CDR3 has 14 residues. Per the germline V gene, CDR1 is SGHAT and CDR2 is FQNNGV. The germline V and J ends were trimmed by 0 bases and 0 bases, with 5 bases remaining between them. CDR3 residues: CASSLEWMNTEAFF. The CDR3 region has the DNA TGTGCCAGCAGCTTAGAGTGGATGAACACTGAAGCTTTCTTT.

In its sample, this clonotype was seen many times. The chain links TRBV7-2 to TRBJ2-7, with 10 bases aligning to TRBD1. CDR1 and CDR2 (germline): SGHTA, FQGNSA. V lost 3 bases to trimming and J lost 3 bases; unmatched junction nucleotides: 5. CDR3 length: 15 amino acids. The CDR3 DNA reads TGTGCCAGCAGCTTGGACAGGGGGAGGCTCTACGAGCAGTACTTC. Amino acids: CASSLDRGRLYEQYF. Based on the CDR3 plus reference TRBV7-2 and TRBJ2-7, the full variable domain is GAGVSQSPSNKVTEKGKDVELRCDPISGHTALYWYRQSLGQGLEFLIYFQGNSAPDKSGLPSDRFSAERTGGSVSTLTIQRTQQEDSAVYLCASSLDRGRLYEQYFGPGTRLTVT.

In its sample, this clonotype was seen many times. The rearrangement links TRBV7-2 to TRBJ1-1; 12 positions match TRBD1. After removal of 4 bases from V and 5 bases from J, the junction contained 8 bases not matched to a gene. This CDR3 has 16 residues. Germline CDR1 and CDR2: SGHTA and FQGNSA. The CDR3 loop reads CASSSGQGAGGTEAFF. DNA for the CDR3: TGTGCCAGCAGCTCGGGACAGGGGGCTGGGGGGACTGAAGCTTTCTTT.

This clonotype was counted ten times or more. V and J are TRBV20-1 and TRBJ2-7, with D possibly being TRBD2 (5 bases). CDR1 is DFQATT and CDR2 is SNEGSKA in the germline V gene (reference sequence). V lost 3 bases and J 2 bases, leaving 11 bases between the germline ends. The CDR3 has 13 amino acids. The CDR3 spells CSASSGVAYEQYV. CDR3 sequence (DNA): TGCAGTGCTAGTTCCGGGGTTGCCTACGAGCAGTACGTC.

This clonotype was observed many times. V usage is TRBV7-2 and J usage is TRBJ2-1, with D uncertain. The CDR3 loop spans 11 amino acids. Looked up from germline, CDR1 is SGHTA and CDR2 is FQGNSA. Between the trimmed V and J ends, which lost 5 bases and 9 bases, there was a span of 8 bases. CDR3 coding DNA: TGTGCCAGCAGCCTCACCCGTGAGCAGTTCTTC. Translation: CASSLTREQFF.

In this sample, this clonotype turned up many times. The CDR3 region is CASSTSSYNEQFF. The CDR3 region has the DNA TGTGCCAGCAGCACTAGCTCCTACAATGAGCAGTTCTTC. The chain is built from TRBV6-5 and TRBJ2-1, with D perhaps matching TRBD2 (5 bases). Germline values: CDR1 MNHEY, CDR2 SVGAGI. The CDR3 spans 13 residues. V shed 6 bases and J shed 0 bases, with 6 bases lying between them.

Ten or more counts support this clonotype. This chain connects TRBV7-3 to TRBJ2-7; 15 nucleotides align to TRBD2. V lost 5 bases to trimming and J lost 4 bases; unmatched junction nucleotides: 12. Germline CDR1 SGHTA, CDR2 FQGTGA. The CDR3 sequence is 18 residues long. The CDR3 sequence is CASSPPGLAGGSRYEQYF. Here the CDR3 DNA reads TGTGCCAGCAGCCCGCCGGGACTAGCGGGGGGTTCGCGTTACGAGCAGTACTTC.

The table lists this clonotype with many counts. V is TRBV5-1 and J is TRBJ2-7, with TRBD1 identical over 8 bases. In germline, CDR1 is SGHRS, CDR2 YFSETQ. The CDR3 spans 15 residues. Trimming took 0 bases from V and 6 from J; bases not matched to a gene: 8. CDR3 in DNA: TGCGCCAGCAGCTTGGTTTCAGGGGGCAAAGGCGAGCAGTACGTC. It specifies CASSLVSGGKGEQYV.

The chain recombines TRBV12-3 or TRBV12-4 with TRBJ2-3, with D possibly matching TRBD2 (6 bases). V lost 6 bases and J lost 4, with 8 bases in between. CDR3 length equals 12 residues. The CDR3 nucleotides are TGTGCCAGCAGGGACTACCCAGATACGCAGTATTTT. This translates into CASRDYPDTQYF.

In its sample, this clonotype was seen many times. V usage is TRBV20-1 and J usage is TRBJ1-1; no clear D gene. The length of the CDR3 is 14 residues. V lost 2 bases and J 1 base, leaving 11 bases between the germline ends. Germline V gene lookup returns CDR1 DFQATT and CDR2 SNEGSKA (reference sequence). The CDR3 reads CSARFGWRNTEAFF. DNA for the CDR3: TGCAGTGCTAGATTTGGTTGGCGGAACACTGAAGCTTTCTTT.

The chain couples TRBV11-2 to TRBJ2-5; maybe TRBD1 (5 bases). The V gene lost 5 bases and the J gene lost 2 bases, with 18 bases spanning the gap. Germline CDR1 is SGHAT and CDR2 is FQNNGV. The CDR3 consists of 16 residues. DNA for the CDR3: TGTGCCAGCAGCCCCGGACATTACGATGGACAAGAGACCCAGTACTTC. Translated, it gives CASSPGHYDGQETQYF.